This T cell receptor (beta chain) was obtained from a study of vaccination effects on CD4 cells after COVID-19. Some clones are missing from TCRdb's copy, which holds only in-frame ones; the method was immunoSEQ multiplex PCR. Of about 73,000 clones listed, 65% to 85% are singletons. There are 15 residues in the CDR3. Unmatched junction bases numbered 9, after V lost 5 bases and J lost 7 bases. Germline CDR1 SGDLS, CDR2 YYNGEE. Viral peptide pool expansion of antigen-specific CD4+ T cells preceded sequencing in the ViraFEST assay. Investigators separated out CD4+ T cells once approximately 10 days of culture had passed. Testing of the vaccine recipients showed negative nucleocapsid antibodies and no prior SARS-CoV-2 infection. Concerning this clone itself: Its antigen is unidentified.

The sample here was CD4+ T cells from PBMCs cultured with HCoV-NL63 spike peptides, taken before COVID-19 vaccination. The V and J genes are TRBV9 and TRBJ2-1; 10 bases are a match to TRBD2. The TCR comes from a human donor who received a COVID-19 vaccine. The CDR3 nucleotides read TGTGCCAGCAGTCTTACCGGGACTAGCGTTAATGAGCAGTTCTTC. It specifies CASSLTGTSVNEQFF.